This is a list of T cell receptor beta chains from one sample in a study of blood T cell repertoires in COVID-19. Profiled with immunoSEQ multiplex PCR; TCRdb holds only in-frame clones, not every one. This sample yields hundreds of thousands of clones, of which 65% to 90% are seen a single time; 7.4% belongs to the top ten. The sequenced sample was peripheral blood. These receptors all stem from a woman aged 45-59 years with acute or convalescent COVID-19. The CDR3 runs from the conserved cysteine through the conserved F or W. The order of the fields is clone size, V gene, D gene, J gene, CDR3 protein, CDR3 DNA. A D gene is named only where the DNA matches it firmly. Not all rows give a size; the values are once, few, many and, for expanded clones, a class.

.	TRBV2	.	TRBJ2-1	CASSEASPLAYNEQFF	TGTGCCAGCAGTGAAGCGTCCCCTTTAGCCTACAATGAGCAGTTCTTC
.	TRBV5-4	TRBD2	TRBJ2-3	CASSPKRGVDTDTQYF	TGTGCCAGCAGCCCAAAGCGGGGCGTGGACACAGATACGCAGTATTTT
.	TRBV7-6	.	TRBJ2-1	CASSSLSGGSYNEQFF	TGTGCCAGCAGCTCCCTCTCCGGGGGTTCCTACAATGAGCAGTTCTTC
.	TRBV29-1	TRBD2	TRBJ2-5	CSAFLAGGETQYF	TGCAGCGCTTTCCTAGCGGGGGGTGAGACCCAGTACTTC
.	TRBV5-1	.	TRBJ2-2	CASSLAQITGELFF	TGCGCCAGCAGCTTGGCCCAGATTACCGGGGAGCTGTTTTTT
.	TRBV7-9	.	TRBJ1-1	CASSSKLQVNTEAFF	TGTGCCAGCAGCTCAAAATTACAGGTGAACACTGAAGCTTTCTTT
.	TRBV5-6	TRBD1	TRBJ2-7	CASRLQGAVVYEQYF	TGTGCCAGCAGACTACAGGGGGCGGTGGTCTACGAGCAGTACTTC
.	TRBV5-1	TRBD2	TRBJ2-2	CASSSLAGGNTGELFF	TGCGCCAGCAGCTCACTAGCGGGGGGAAACACCGGGGAGCTGTTTTTT
.	TRBV9	TRBD1	TRBJ1-2	CASSLLGGNGYTF	TGTGCCAGCAGCCTTCTAGGGGGCAACGGCTACACCTTC
few	TRBV28	.	TRBJ1-3	CASRPSSRGSGNTIYF	TGTGCCAGCAGACCTTCCTCTCGGGGATCCGGAAACACCATATATTTT
.	TRBV7-2	.	TRBJ1-4	CASSLTGIGEKLFF	TGTGCCAGCAGCTTAACCGGGATCGGTGAAAAACTGTTTTTT
.	TRBV5-1	TRBD1	TRBJ2-7	CASSLRTGDEQYF	TGCGCCAGCAGCCTACGGACAGGGGACGAGCAGTACTTC
.	TRBV9	.	TRBJ1-6	CASSVATGVANSPLHF	TGTGCCAGCAGCGTAGCTACGGGAGTCGCTAATTCACCCCTCCACTTT
.	TRBV24-1	.	TRBJ1-2	CATSAQTVGYGYTF	TGTGCCACCAGCGCTCAGACAGTCGGATATGGCTACACCTTC
.	TRBV6-5	TRBD2	TRBJ2-1	CASSYIPISGNEQFF	TGTGCCAGCAGTTACATTCCTATTAGCGGGAATGAGCAGTTCTTC
.	TRBV5-1	.	TRBJ2-2	CASSNRDSTTGELFF	TGCGCCAGCAGCAACCGGGACTCTACCACCGGGGAGCTGTTTTTT
.	TRBV30	.	TRBJ1-2	CALDVTGYGYTF	TGTGCCTTGGACGTGACAGGCTATGGCTACACCTTC
.	TRBV6-1	TRBD2	TRBJ2-7	CASSEAQLAGADEQYF	TGTGCCAGCAGTGAAGCGCAATTAGCGGGAGCTGATGAGCAGTACTTC
.	TRBV4-2	TRBD2	TRBJ2-7	CASSQLVAGGYEQYF	TGTGCCAGCAGCCAATTGGTAGCGGGGGGCTACGAGCAGTACTTC